This T cell receptor beta chain derives from a study of T cells in localized non-small cell lung cancer. Study observations and caveats: Heterogeneity within the tumor remains possible, as just one region underwent sequencing. Among blood samples, higher T cell density accompanied longer overall survival. Tumor showed lower T cell clonality than uninvolved adjacent lung, where it was highest. Across samples, adjacent lung featured a median approximately 60 of the top 100 tumor clones.

Comment on this clone: Its matching antigen is unknown.

V shed 2 bases and J 3 bases; nucleotides not matched to a gene: 3. This CDR3 has 15 residues. Germline values: CDR1 SGDLS, CDR2 YYNGEE. Clones were read by immunoSEQ multiplex PCR, and TCRdb kept only the in-frame ones, dropping some. The repertoire consists of roughly 39,000 clones, with about 76% occurring once and the leading ten covering about 32%. The sequence came from a woman between 35 and 75 years old with stage II squamous cell lung carcinoma. V gene TRBV9 combines with J gene TRBJ2-1; 9 bases agree with TRBD2. Sample: PBMCs, taken before any cancer treatment. This chain's CDR3 is CASSVLSGGYNEQFF. The CDR3 DNA reads TGTGCCAGCAGCGTCCTTAGCGGGGGCTACAATGAGCAGTTCTTC.